The rows below give T cell receptor beta chains drawn from one sample of a study of patients and donors after allogeneic stem cell transplantation. Each CDR3 protein gets one entry after TCRdb re-called the RT-PCR reads with MiXCR. Of 920,000 or so distinct CDR3 sequences detected, roughly 18% appear once; the ten largest clones hold 5% to 7.5%. The specimen sequenced was blood, either unsorted or a sorted T cell fraction (not recorded which). Receptors originate from a human donor who was either an allogeneic HSCT recipient or a stem cell or donor lymphocyte infusion donor (not recorded which). It is not recorded whose cells these are; they may come from a transplant donor. The CDR3 runs from the conserved cysteine through the conserved F or W. The D gene is left open where the match is weak. Size is omitted from some rows. Given values are once, few, many or a class for expanded clones.

abundance: -
v_gene: TRBV11-2
d_gene: TRBD1
j_gene: TRBJ2-7
CDR3aa: CASSPIGTVTYEQYF

abundance: -
v_gene: TRBV12-3/TRBV12-4
d_gene: -
j_gene: TRBJ2-2
CDR3aa: CASGVFRGARDTGELFF

abundance: -
v_gene: TRBV12-5
d_gene: -
j_gene: TRBJ1-2
CDR3aa: CASGKGHLLGYTF

abundance: few
v_gene: TRBV12-3/TRBV12-4
d_gene: -
j_gene: TRBJ1-3
CDR3aa: CASTHRAGNTIYF

abundance: -
v_gene: TRBV10-3
d_gene: -
j_gene: TRBJ2-3
CDR3aa: CAISAGPGASTDTQYF

abundance: -
v_gene: TRBV25-1
d_gene: -
j_gene: TRBJ1-1
CDR3aa: CASSVGGGPEAFF

abundance: -
v_gene: TRBV5-6
d_gene: TRBD1
j_gene: TRBJ1-2
CDR3aa: CASSLDAGQGNYGYTF

abundance: few
v_gene: TRBV29-1
d_gene: TRBD1
j_gene: TRBJ1-2
CDR3aa: CSGRGQGYGYTF

abundance: -
v_gene: TRBV15
d_gene: -
j_gene: TRBJ1-3
CDR3aa: CATSPRQGNTIYF

abundance: few
v_gene: TRBV29-1
d_gene: TRBD2
j_gene: TRBJ2-3
CDR3aa: CSAGASGISTDTQYF

abundance: -
v_gene: TRBV6-5
d_gene: -
j_gene: TRBJ1-2
CDR3aa: CASSYLQDPYGYTF

abundance: -
v_gene: TRBV7-3
d_gene: TRBD1
j_gene: TRBJ1-1
CDR3aa: CASSLTGQTFGTEAFF

abundance: -
v_gene: TRBV19
d_gene: -
j_gene: TRBJ1-1
CDR3aa: CAIRGLMNTEAFF

abundance: many
v_gene: TRBV12-3/TRBV12-4
d_gene: TRBD2
j_gene: TRBJ2-7
CDR3aa: CASTSQSGAYEQYF

abundance: -
v_gene: TRBV10-3
d_gene: TRBD2
j_gene: TRBJ2-1
CDR3aa: CAIKGLAGAANEQFF